Listed below are T cell receptor beta chains from one sample, sequenced in a study of T-cell memory formation after mild COVID-19. TCRdb reprocessed the 5' RACE reads with MiXCR, giving one entry per CDR3 protein. The sample holds 300,000 to 350,000 distinct CDR3 sequences, 13% to 15% seen once. The sequenced sample consisted of PBMCs or a T cell subset sorted from them (not recorded which). The receptors shown here come from a man younger than 35 who had mild COVID-19 (a few samples of this study predate the infection). Cell type and time point are not known. Both conserved end residues are part of each CDR3. The order of the fields is clone size, D gene, J gene, V gene, CDR3 DNA, CDR3 protein. A D gene is named only where the DNA matches it firmly. Some rows mark clone size as missing; the rest say once, few, many or name a class of expanded clone.

>many|NA|TRBJ2-2|TRBV5-1
TGCGCCAGCAGCTTGGATGCCGGGGAGCTGTTTTTT
CASSLDAGELFF
>few|TRBD2|TRBJ2-5|TRBV15
TGTGCCACCAGCAGAGGGGATAGCGGGGGAGAGACCCAGTACTTC
CATSRGDSGGETQYF
>few|TRBD2|TRBJ2-5|TRBV4-3
TGCGCCAGCAGCCAAGAGGCTAGCGGGGGTCAGACCCAGTACTTC
CASSQEASGGQTQYF
>many|NA|TRBJ2-5|TRBV5-1
TGCGCCAGCAGCTCCCCAAGCGCGGACTTACGCCAAGAGACCCAGTACTTC
CASSSPSADLRQETQYF
>few|NA|TRBJ2-7|TRBV6-2/TRBV6-3
TGTGCCAGCAAACTAGGGGGCTACGAGCAGTACTTC
CASKLGGYEQYF
>many|NA|TRBJ1-1|TRBV7-2
TGTGCCAGCAGCCCGGGGTGGGCCACTGAAGCTTTCTTT
CASSPGWATEAFF
>NA|NA|TRBJ2-1|TRBV5-1
TGCGCCAGTTTCAGACTAGAGGGCCCCAATGAGCAGTTCTTC
CASFRLEGPNEQFF
>few|NA|TRBJ1-2|TRBV5-5
TGTGCCAGCAGCTTGGCAACAGACTATGGCTACACCTTC
CASSLATDYGYTF
>NA|NA|TRBJ1-1|TRBV5-1
TGCGCCAGCAGCTTCTTGGGGGGTACTGAAGCTTTCTTT
CASSFLGGTEAFF
>many|NA|TRBJ2-3|TRBV7-2
TGTGCCAGCAGCTTAGCGCTTGGTGCAGATACGCAGTATTTT
CASSLALGADTQYF
>few|NA|TRBJ1-6|TRBV28
TGTGCCACCCTGACAGGTCCTAATTCACCCCTCCACTTT
CATLTGPNSPLHF
>many|NA|TRBJ1-3|TRBV7-9
TGTGCCAGCAGCTACACCCGCGGGAGCTCTGGAAACACCATATATTTT
CASSYTRGSSGNTIYF
>NA|NA|TRBJ1-3|TRBV12-3/TRBV12-4
TGTGCCAGCAGTTTTCCCGGGGGCGGAGGAAACACCATATATTTT
CASSFPGGGGNTIYF
>NA|NA|TRBJ1-5|TRBV6-5
TGTGCCAGCAGCAGGACAGCGGCTAATCAGCCCCAGCATTTT
CASSRTAANQPQHF
>NA|NA|TRBJ2-3|TRBV21-1
TGTGCCAGCAGCAAATGGGGGAGCGAATACGATACGCAGTATTTT
CASSKWGSEYDTQYF
>NA|NA|TRBJ1-1|TRBV12-3/TRBV12-4
TGTGCCAGCACCCCGGGCCTAGAGAGCACTGAAGCTTTCTTT
CASTPGLESTEAFF
>NA|NA|TRBJ2-4|TRBV3-1
TGTGCCAGCAGCCAAACCCGTAGAGGGGCGAACATTCAGTACTTC
CASSQTRRGANIQYF
>NA|NA|TRBJ1-4|TRBV12-3/TRBV12-4
TGTGCCAGCAGTCCAGCACGGGGGAGGAATGAAAAACTGTTTTTT
CASSPARGRNEKLFF
>few|TRBD1|TRBJ2-7|TRBV10-2
TGCGCCAGCAGGGCGGGGACAGGGAGAAGGTACGAGCAGTACTTC
CASRAGTGRRYEQYF
>few|NA|TRBJ1-3|TRBV14
TGTGCCAGCAGCCGAAGGACAGCGCGAAACACCATATATTTT
CASSRRTARNTIYF
>many|NA|TRBJ2-5|TRBV7-2
TGTGCCAGCAGTTTCCCTTACGCAGGGGGGAGAGAGACCCAGTACTTC
CASSFPYAGGRETQYF
>few|NA|TRBJ1-1|TRBV4-1
TGCGCCAGCAGCCAAGAGAGGATCTTTAGGGGGACGTGGTGGAACACTGAAGCTTTCTTT
CASSQERIFRGTWWNTEAFF
>many|NA|TRBJ2-2|TRBV24-1
TGTGCCACCAGTGACCCTCGACGGGGGACCCACGGGGAGCTGTTTTTT
CATSDPRRGTHGELFF
>few|NA|TRBJ2-1|TRBV12-3/TRBV12-4
TGTGCCAGCAGTTTGGGGCGGGCCGCGGGGTGGATTGAGCAGTTCTTC
CASSLGRAAGWIEQFF
>many|NA|TRBJ2-5|TRBV28
TGTGCCAGCAGGAGGGGACGAGAGACCCAGTACTTC
CASRRGRETQYF
>NA|NA|TRBJ2-6|TRBV28
TGTGCCAGCAGTCCCTGGCCGAGCTCTGGGGCCAACGTCCTGACTTTC
CASSPWPSSGANVLTF
>few|NA|TRBJ1-2|TRBV2
TGTGCCAGCAGTGAAGCGTCGGCAACTAACTATGGCTACACCTTC
CASSEASATNYGYTF
>NA|NA|TRBJ1-2|TRBV7-9
NA
CASSFGPGNYGYTF
>few|NA|TRBJ2-7|TRBV29-1
TGCAGCGCCCGCCGGGACCCCACCTCCTACGAGCAGTACTTC
CSARRDPTSYEQYF
>NA|TRBD1|TRBJ2-5|TRBV5-1
TGCGCCAGCAGCTCGGGACAGGGGAGACCACTAGGGGAGACCCAGTACTTC
CASSSGQGRPLGETQYF
>NA|NA|TRBJ2-1|TRBV7-2
TGTGCCAGCAGCTTGGACAGAAGGGATGAGCAGTTCTTC
CASSLDRRDEQFF
>NA|NA|TRBJ2-1|TRBV27
TGTGCCAGCAGTTTCGGCCGATCCAGCGGCGCTATGCGGGAGCAGTTCTTC
CASSFGRSSGAMREQFF
>NA|NA|TRBJ2-2|TRBV19
TGTGCCAGTAGTAGCAGGGACAAGAACACCGGGGAGCTGTTTTTT
CASSSRDKNTGELFF
>NA|NA|TRBJ1-3|TRBV6-2/TRBV6-3
TGTGCCAGCCGACGGCCGGAGAGCTCTGGAAACACCATATATTTT
CASRRPESSGNTIYF
>NA|NA|TRBJ2-7|TRBV6-5
TGTGCCAGCAGTTCGGAACAGCTCTTCTCCTACGAGCAGTACTTC
CASSSEQLFSYEQYF
>many|NA|TRBJ1-6|TRBV11-2
TGTGCCAGCAGCACCCCTCGGGACACGGAGAATTCACCCCTCCACTTT
CASSTPRDTENSPLHF
>NA|NA|TRBJ1-1|TRBV25-1
TGTGCCAGCGGGACGGAGGCTCCTGAAGCTTTCTTT
CASGTEAPEAFF
>few|TRBD1|TRBJ1-4|TRBV20-1
TGCAGCGCGGACAGGGGGGGAGAAAAACTGTTTTTT
CSADRGGEKLFF
>NA|NA|TRBJ2-6|TRBV10-3
TGTGCCATCAGTCAACTAGACTCTGGGGCCAACGTCCTGACTTTC
CAISQLDSGANVLTF
>many|NA|TRBJ1-1|TRBV5-1
TGCGCCAGCAGCTTCAGGGACACTGAAGCTTTCTTT
CASSFRDTEAFF
>NA|NA|TRBJ1-6|TRBV6-6
TGTGCCAGCAGTTATCAGGAGACGGGTTCACCCCTCCACTTT
CASSYQETGSPLHF